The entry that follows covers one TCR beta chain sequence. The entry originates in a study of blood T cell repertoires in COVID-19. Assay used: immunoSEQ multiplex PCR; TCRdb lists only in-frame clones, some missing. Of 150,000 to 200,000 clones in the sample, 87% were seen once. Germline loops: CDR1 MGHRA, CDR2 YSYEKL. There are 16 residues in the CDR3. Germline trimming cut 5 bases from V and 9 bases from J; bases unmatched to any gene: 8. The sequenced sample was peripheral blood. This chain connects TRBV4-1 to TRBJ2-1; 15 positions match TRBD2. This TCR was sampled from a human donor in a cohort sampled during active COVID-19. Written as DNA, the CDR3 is TGCGCCAGCAGCGATTCGGGACTAGCGGGAGGCGTTGAGCAGTTCTTC. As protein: CASSDSGLAGGVEQFF.